A single sample gave rise to the 31 T cell receptor beta chains below, sequenced in a study of T cell clonality in common variable immunodeficiency. Using immunoSEQ multiplex PCR, the repertoire was profiled, and TCRdb retains in-frame clones only, with some absent. The specimen has approximately 44,000 clones, none found just once. The sequenced sample consisted of peripheral blood mononuclear cells. Receptor source: a person aged 18 to 75 in good health.

This clone was counted at least ten times. The sequenced fragment ends 3 residues before the CDR3 boundary, so the rest is inferred from the germline J gene. The chain is built from TRBV5-4 and TRBJ2-1; maybe TRBD2 (6 bases). From germline, CDR1 is SGHNT and CDR2 YYREEE (reference sequence). V was clipped by 0 bases and J by 6 bases, with 10 bases between them. The CDR3 consists of 14 residues. CDR3: CASSLGGGANEQFF. The DNA read from the CDR3 is TGTGCCAGCAGCTTGGGTGGCGGGGCCAATGAG.

This clone appeared many times. The observed sequence ends 3 residues before the CDR3 terminus, with the missing tail filled in from the germline J gene. The chain combines TRBV4-2 with TRBJ2-3; 7 positions agree with TRBD2. Per germline, CDR1 LGHNA and CDR2 YNFKEQ. The V gene end was trimmed by 0 bases and the J gene end by 3 bases; junction bases not matched to a gene: 9. This CDR3 has 17 residues. CDR3 protein: CASSQEVWGGRTDTQYF. The CDR3 DNA, read in part, is TGTGCCAGCAGCCAAGAGGTCTGGGGGGGTAGGACAGATACG.

This clone was seen at least ten times. The read terminates 3 residues ahead of where the CDR3 ends, so the germline J gene completes it. J is TRBJ2-7 and V is TRBV5-1, with a tentative D call TRBD1 (6 bases). This CDR3 spans 14 amino acids. Trimming took off 4 bases at V and 6 bases at J, with 17 bases between the two ends. The V gene's germline CDR1 is SGHRS and CDR2 YFSETQ. CDR3 DNA (partial): TGCGCCAGCAGCCTACAAGGGGGACCCATCGAG. Protein product: CASSLQGGPIE. The whole CDR3 reads CASSLQGGPIEQYF.

By proportion, this clone is medium-sized. The read stops 3 residues short of the end of the CDR3; the missing end is completed from the germline J gene. This chain connects TRBV20-1 to TRBJ2-3; weak D call: TRBD1 (5 bases). V gave up 0 bases and J gave up 7 bases, with 8 bases separating them. The germline V gene encodes CDR1 DFQATT and CDR2 SNEGSKA (reference sequence). The CDR3 extends over 12 amino acids. CDR3 bases read: TGCAGTGCTAGAGATGACAGTTATACG. It is translated as CSARDDSYT. The complete CDR3 reads CSARDDSYTQYF.

This clone was found many times. The read ends 3 residues before the CDR3 terminus; that terminus is restored from the germline J gene. The V and J genes are TRBV11-3 and TRBJ2-3, with D possibly TRBD2 on 6 matching bases. Germline lookup yields CDR1 SGHNT and CDR2 YENEEA. V lost 5 bases to trimming and J lost 0 bases, with 12 bases between them. The CDR3 totals 15 residues. The sequenced CDR3 bases are TGTGCCAGCAGCCCCGGGACTGCTAGCACAGATACG. It translates to CASSPGTASTDT. The full CDR3 is CASSPGTASTDTQYF.

Many counts were recorded for this clone. The CDR3 end is not reached by the read, which stops 3 residues before it; the germline J gene fills it in. V gene TRBV30 combines with J gene TRBJ2-5, with 9 bases aligning to TRBD2. J gave up 1 base and V 1 base, and 4 bases lay outside the gene matches. This CDR3 spans 15 amino acids. CDR1 and CDR2 from the germline V gene are GTSNPN and SVGIG (reference sequence). The CDR3 loop is CAWSGLAGFQETQYF. The covered CDR3 bases are TGTGCCTGGAGTGGTCTAGCGGGGTTCCAAGAGACC.

This clone was picked up many times. The CDR3 is cut off 3 residues early in the read; its end comes from the germline J gene. The chain joins TRBV20-1 to TRBJ2-7; D not certain. CDR1 DFQATT and CDR2 SNEGSKA come from the germline V gene (reference sequence). Trimming took 5 bases from V and 3 from J, leaving 17 bases between them. This CDR3 contains 14 residues. CDR3 amino acids: CSAHDSERSYEQYF. The sequenced part of the CDR3 DNA is TGCAGTGCTCATGACTCCGAGAGAAGCTACGAG.

In regard to this clone: Just one base apart from a much larger clone, this may be a read error. The read stops 3 residues short of the end of the CDR3; the missing end is completed from the germline J gene. The gene calls are TRBV5-6 and TRBJ2-5; weak D call: TRBD1 (5 bases). The CDR3 extends over 15 amino acids. Germline CDR1 and CDR2: SGHDT and YYEEEE. This CDR3 reads CASSLEGQGTDTQYF. The part of the CDR3 DNA that was read is TGTGCCAGCAGCTTGGAAGGGCAGGGCACAGATACC.

This clone was seen at least ten times. CDR3 in amino acids: CSARDAGAGETQYF. CDR3 bases read: TGCAGTGCTAGAGATGCGGGGGCTGGGGAGACC. The genes are TRBV20-1 and TRBJ2-5; a possible D gene is TRBD2 (7 bases). From the germline J gene comes the end of the CDR3, since the read stops 3 residues before it. The CDR3 is 14 amino acids. Germline V CDR1 and CDR2: DFQATT, SNEGSKA (reference sequence). V lost 0 bases, J lost 5 bases, and 13 bases lay in between.

In this sample, this clone turned up many times. The CDR3 goes on 3 residues after the read ends, and that part is filled in from the germline J gene. The chain recombines TRBV20-1 with TRBJ2-3; possibly TRBD2 for D (7 bases). V lost 3 bases and J 0 bases, leaving 16 bases between the germline ends. Germline V gene lookup returns CDR1 DFQATT and CDR2 SNEGSKA (reference sequence). This CDR3 has 16 amino acids. CDR3 residues: CSASSRGGFSTDTQYF. The sequenced CDR3 bases are TGCAGTGCTAGCTCAAGGGGGGGCTTTAGCACAGATACG.

This clone was detected a few times. The CDR3 end is not reached by the read, which stops 3 residues before it; the germline J gene fills it in. Other DNA sequences of this sample code for an identical CDR3. The rearrangement uses TRBV5-1 and TRBJ2-3; 11 bases match TRBD2. CDR3 length equals 16 residues. CDR1 SGHRS and CDR2 YFSETQ come from the germline V gene. Unmatched junction bases numbered 4, after V lost 1 base and J lost 3 bases. The part of the CDR3 DNA that was read is TGCGCCAGCAGCTTGTCGACTAGCGGGGATACAGATACG. Its translation: CASSLSTSGDTDT. The whole CDR3 protein reads CASSLSTSGDTDTQYF.

A note on this clone: Germline and junction disagree at one end, which may indicate a read error. Read sequence stops 3 residues before the CDR3 end, and the germline J gene provides the missing end. V is TRBV13 and J is TRBJ2-7, with TRBD2 identical over 13 bases. The length of the CDR3 is 15 residues. Per germline, CDR1 PRHDT and CDR2 FYEKMQ (reference sequence). The sequenced part of the CDR3 DNA is TGTGCCAGCAGCCTAGGGACTAGCGGGATCTACGAG. Translated: CASSLGTSGIYE. The full CDR3 reads CASSLGTSGIYEQYF.

This clone came up many times. The missing CDR3 end, 3 residues past where the read stops, is filled in from the germline J gene. The chain has TRBV4-1 and TRBJ1-1, with a weak D call TRBD1 (6 bases). The CDR3 extends over 15 amino acids. Germline values: CDR1 MGHRA, CDR2 YSYEKL. Trimming stripped 1 base from V and 2 bases from J, with 11 bases between. CDR3 residues: CASSQVARGNTEAFF. The sequenced CDR3 bases are TGCGCCAGCAGCCAAGTCGCCAGGGGCAACACTGAA.

On this clone itself: The read ends 3 residues before the CDR3 terminus; that terminus is restored from the germline J gene. J is TRBJ2-5 and V is TRBV18; D unresolved. V lost 4 bases to trimming and J lost 5 bases, with 11 bases between them. The CDR3 length is 13 residues. Germline lookup yields CDR1 KGHSH and CDR2 LQKENI. The DNA read from the CDR3 is TGTGCCAGCTCACGGGTCCAAGGGGAGACC. It translates to CASSRVQGET. The full CDR3 reads CASSRVQGETQYF.

This clone was counted many times. The read ends 3 residues shy of where the CDR3 ends; the end is completed using the germline J gene. The chain uses TRBV5-1 and TRBJ2-5; a weak D match, TRBD1 (6 bases). With 0 bases removed from V and 4 bases from J, the gap between germline ends came to 10 bases. Germline V gene lookup returns CDR1 SGHRS and CDR2 YFSETQ. The CDR3 runs to 14 residues. The sequenced CDR3 bases are TGCGCCAGCAGCTTGGGGGACATCGGAGAGACC. Amino acid sequence: CASSLGDIGET. The CDR3 as a whole reads CASSLGDIGETQYF.

This clone came up many times. Incomplete CDR3 DNA: TGTGCCAGCAGCTTGACTAGCGGGGGGATCTACGAG. It codes for CASSLTSGGIYE. The full CDR3 sequence reads CASSLTSGGIYEQYF. The chain couples TRBV5-4 to TRBJ2-7; 12 positions match TRBD2. The read halts 3 residues ahead of the CDR3 end, with the missing end drawn from the germline J gene. The CDR3 extends over 15 amino acids. V was pared by 1 base and J by 3 bases, with 2 bases of the junction left unmatched. Germline V gene lookup returns CDR1 SGHNT and CDR2 YYREEE (reference sequence). Full variable domain (remainder filled in from reference TRBV5-4 and TRBJ2-7): ETGVTQSPTHLIKTRGQQVTLRCSSQSGHNTVSWYQQALGQGPQFIFQYYREEENGRGNFPPRFSGLQFPNYSSELNVNALELDDSALYLCASSLTSGGIYEQYFGPGTRLTVT.

This clone was recorded many times. The read terminates 3 residues ahead of where the CDR3 ends, so the germline J gene completes it. V and J are TRBV7-9 and TRBJ1-1; no clear D gene. The germline V and J ends were trimmed by 5 bases and 4 bases, with 11 bases remaining between them. There are 13 residues in the CDR3. Per germline, CDR1 SEHNR and CDR2 FQNEAQ (reference sequence). The CDR3: CASSPTVATEAFF. The CDR3 DNA, read in part, is TGTGCCAGCAGCCCCACCGTGGCCACTGAA. Filled out from reference TRBV7-9 and TRBJ1-1, the complete variable domain reads DTGVSQNPRHKITKRGQNVTFRCDPISEHNRLYWYRQTLGQGPEFLTYFQNEAQLEKSRLLSDRFSAERPKGSFSTLEIQRTEQGDSAMYLCASSPTVATEAFFGQGTRLTVV.

This clone was counted many times. Read sequence stops 3 residues before the CDR3 end, and the germline J gene provides the missing end. The rearrangement links TRBV12-5 to TRBJ2-7, with a possible D match to TRBD2 (5 bases). The CDR3 spans 16 residues. V was clipped by 2 bases and J by 3 bases, with 17 bases between them. Germline V gene data show CDR1 as LGHNT and CDR2 as FRNRAP. This CDR3 is CASGLSLASLFYEQYF. The covered CDR3 bases are TGTGCTAGTGGTTTGTCTCTAGCCTCATTATTCTACGAG.

There are many counts of this clone. The read is 3 residues too short to cover the CDR3 end, so that end is filled in from the germline J gene. The J gene is TRBJ2-1, the V gene TRBV7-2, with D possibly matching TRBD1 (6 bases). The CDR3 covers 15 residues. The ends were cut back, 5 bases at V and 7 bases at J, with 18 bases in the middle. Germline V gives CDR1 SGHTA, CDR2 FQGNSA. CDR3 DNA (partial): TGTGCCAGCAGCCGAGCTAGACAGGTTGTGAATGAG. It specifies CASSRARQVVNE. The full CDR3 protein reads CASSRARQVVNEQFF.

This clone has at least ten counts. The CDR3 goes on 3 residues after the read ends, and that part is filled in from the germline J gene. The chain employs TRBV5-1 and TRBJ2-1, with 8 bases aligning to TRBD1. Germline CDR1 is SGHRS and CDR2 is YFSETQ. V lost 4 bases, J lost 0 bases, and 3 bases stayed unmatched. The CDR3 is 15 residues long. The DNA read from the CDR3 is TGCGCCAGCAGCATAGACAGGGGCTCCTACAATGAG. It yields the protein CASSIDRGSYNE. The CDR3 as a whole reads CASSIDRGSYNEQFF. Full variable domain (rest looked up from reference TRBV5-1 and TRBJ2-1): KAGVTQTPRYLIKTRGQQVTLSCSPISGHRSVSWYQQTPGQGLQFLFEYFSETQRNKGNFPGRFSGRQFSNSRSEMNVSTLELGDSALYLCASSIDRGSYNEQFFGPGTRLTVL.

This clone was seen at least ten times. The read terminates 3 residues ahead of where the CDR3 ends, so the germline J gene completes it. J is TRBJ2-3 and V is TRBV10-3; D is possibly TRBD2 (6 bases). Germline CDR1 ENHRY, CDR2 SYGVKD. The CDR3 has 13 residues. Trimming removed 4 bases at V and 3 bases at J, with 8 bases between. The DNA read from the CDR3 is TGTGCCATCAGTGTGGGGGGTACAGATACG. Protein sequence: CAISVGGTDT. The full CDR3 reads CAISVGGTDTQYF.

Regarding this clone: The read comes to an end 3 residues before the CDR3 does, leaving the germline J gene to fill in the end. The V gene is TRBV13, the J gene TRBJ2-3, with TRBD1 matching 8 bases. The CDR3 spans 14 residues. Germline V lookup: CDR1 PRHDT, CDR2 FYEKMQ (reference sequence). The sequenced part of the CDR3 DNA is TGTGCCAGCAGCTTAAGGACAGGGCAAGAGACG. This translates into CASSLRTGQET. The entire CDR3 reads CASSLRTGQETQYF.

This clone showed up many times. The sequence runs out 3 residues before the end of the CDR3; the remainder is reconstructed from the germline J gene. This chain uses TRBV7-8 with TRBJ2-2, with D unclear. The CDR3 contains 13 residues. From germline, CDR1 is SGHVS and CDR2 FQNEAQ. V lost 7 bases to trimming and J lost 4 bases, with 10 bases between them. The DNA read from the CDR3 is TGTGCCAGCAACCAAGTAGCCACCGGGGAG. This translates into CASNQVATGE. In full, the CDR3 reads CASNQVATGELFF.

In its sample, this clone was seen a few times. The CDR3 extends 3 residues past the end of the read, so its final part is completed from the germline J gene. The chain recombines TRBV7-9 with TRBJ2-3, with no clear D. Looked up from germline, CDR1 is SEHNR and CDR2 is FQNEAQ (reference sequence). The CDR3 has 13 amino acids. The part of the CDR3 DNA that was read is TGTGCCAGCAGCTTAGAGTTTAGAGAGACG. Translating gives CASSLEFRET. The complete CDR3 sequence is CASSLEFRETQYF.

This clone was observed many times. The sequenced fragment ends 3 residues before the CDR3 boundary, so the rest is inferred from the germline J gene. The rearrangement joins TRBV12-3 or TRBV12-4 to TRBJ2-1, with 10 bases matching TRBD2. The CDR3 contains 15 residues. Trimming took 2 bases from V and 7 from J; bases not matched to a gene: 5. CDR3 protein: CASSLWSSGSNEQFF. The part of the CDR3 DNA that was read is TGTGCCAGCAGTTTATGGTCTAGCGGGAGTAATGAG.

The sample holds many counts of this clone. The read ends 3 residues before the CDR3 terminus; that terminus is restored from the germline J gene. The rearrangement links TRBV19 to TRBJ2-2, with 7 bases aligning to TRBD2. Germline CDR1 and CDR2: LNHDA and SQIVND (reference sequence). V trimming: 7 bases; J trimming: 5 bases; junction bases outside the gene matches: 7. This CDR3 has 14 residues. The CDR3 sequence: CASKAGAITGELFF. CDR3 DNA, as far as it was read: TGTGCCAGTAAGGCGGGAGCCATAACCGGGGAG.

This clone occurred many times. The read ends 3 residues shy of where the CDR3 ends; the end is completed using the germline J gene. The V call is TRBV2, the J call TRBJ2-5; possible D gene TRBD1, 6 bases. The CDR3 sequence is 12 residues long. Between the trimmed V and J ends, which lost 6 bases and 2 bases, there was a span of 7 bases. Germline V CDR1 and CDR2: SNHLY, FYNNEI. The sequenced CDR3 bases are TGTGCCAGCAGAGGACAGCAAGAGACC. This sequence encodes CASRGQQET. The full CDR3 is CASRGQQETQYF.

This clone was recorded at least ten times. The read falls 3 residues short of the CDR3 end, and the missing part is taken from the germline J gene. This chain connects TRBV19 to TRBJ2-3; D is undetermined. Germline V lookup: CDR1 LNHDA, CDR2 SQIVND (reference sequence). The CDR3 length is 13 residues. V was shortened by 5 bases and J by 8 bases, with 14 bases between the two germline ends. Incomplete CDR3 DNA: TGTGCCAGTAGTCCCTCAGTACGAGGTACG. Residues: CASSPSVRGT. The full CDR3 protein reads CASSPSVRGTQYF.

At least ten counts were recorded for this clone. The read falls 3 residues short of the CDR3 end, and the missing part is taken from the germline J gene. The rearrangement links TRBV5-1 to TRBJ1-5; 9 bases are a match to TRBD1. This CDR3 is built from 15 residues. Germline-derived CDR1 and CDR2 are SGHRS and YFSETQ. Unmatched junction bases numbered 7, after V lost 4 bases and J lost 5 bases. This CDR3 reads CASSPGTGMHQPQHF. The CDR3 DNA, read in part, is TGCGCCAGCAGCCCGGGGACAGGGATGCATCAGCCC.

This clone has at least ten counts. The DNA ends 3 residues before the CDR3 does, and the rest of the CDR3 is filled in from the germline J gene. The rearrangement uses TRBV14 and TRBJ1-1; 9 bases align to TRBD1. V dropped 6 bases and J dropped 4; count of bases not matched to a gene: 12. This CDR3 comprises 16 residues. Per the germline V gene, CDR1 is SGHDN and CDR2 is FVKESK. CDR3: CASRHSRTGAFTEAFF. The sequenced part of the CDR3 DNA is TGTGCCAGCAGGCACAGCCGGACAGGGGCCTTCACTGAA.

This clone has at least ten counts. The observed sequence ends 3 residues before the CDR3 terminus, with the missing tail filled in from the germline J gene. V is TRBV5-1 and J is TRBJ2-1, with unresolved D. The CDR3 length is 11 residues. The V and J ends lost 0 bases and 7 bases respectively, with 2 bases between them. Germline V gene data show CDR1 as SGHRS and CDR2 as YFSETQ. The sequenced CDR3 bases are TGCGCCAGCAGCTTGGCAAATGAG. Its protein product is CASSLANE. The entire CDR3 protein is CASSLANEQFF.